This TCR beta chain came from a study of identical twins. Points from the study as a whole: Zero-insertion analyses were open to partial confounding by invariant MAIT and iNKT cells. Findings came from cross-sectional statistics, without long-term follow-up of donors.

A remark on this clonotype: Its cognate antigen is unknown.

Unique molecular identifiers were present on cDNA, and template switching added a universal primer site. One entry per CDR3 protein, called by TCRdb with MiXCR from the 5' RACE reads. This sample has some 570,000 distinct CDR3 sequences, with approximately 20% found just once. These data were likewise used in another study, on yellow fever vaccine responses in identical twins.

Material for sequencing was CD4+ T cells sorted from blood. This TCR was sampled from a woman between 18 and 29 years old in good health.

CDR3 sequence (DNA): TGCAGCGTGAGAACAGGGGGCGGCGGCGCTGAAGCTTTCTTT. It encodes CSVRTGGGGAEAFF. The chain recombines TRBV29-1 with TRBJ1-1; 9 bases fit TRBD1. V lost 6 bases, J lost 6 bases, and 11 bases stayed unmatched. This CDR3 comprises 14 residues. CDR1 and CDR2 from the germline V gene are SQVTM and ANQGSEA.